These 11 T cell receptor beta chains came from one sample sequenced in a study of STAT5B mutations in CD4+ large granular lymphocyte leukemia. Method: immunoSEQ multiplex PCR; TCRdb's copy keeps in-frame clones and lacks some. The sample shows fewer than 40,000 clones, 85% to 90% of them seen only once. The material sequenced was CD4+ T cells from blood buffy coats. The receptor set was obtained from a human donor in good health.

This rearrangement joins TRBV10-3 to TRBJ2-1; 10 bases are a match to TRBD2. V dropped 2 bases and J dropped 5; count of bases not matched to a gene: 12. From germline, CDR1 is ENHRY and CDR2 SYGVKD. The CDR3 is 18 amino acids. The CDR3 DNA sequence: TGTGCCATCAGTGAGGGTTCTCCCTGGACTAGCGGAAACAATGAGCAGTTCTTC. Residues: CAISEGSPWTSGNNEQFF.

This chain connects TRBV28 to TRBJ1-1; D is unresolved. The length of the CDR3 is 14 residues. Germline V lookup: CDR1 MDHEN, CDR2 SYDVKM. V was trimmed by 3 bases and J by 1 base, leaving 9 bases between them. In nucleotides, the CDR3 is TGTGCCAGCAGTTTTGTCAGTAAGAACACTGAAGCTTTCTTT. Amino acids: CASSFVSKNTEAFF. Supplemented by reference TRBV28 and TRBJ1-1, the full variable domain reads DVKVTQSSRYLVKRTGEKVFLECVQDMDHENMFWYRQDPGLGLRLIYFSYDVKMKEKGDIPEGYSVSREKKERFSLILESASTNQTSMYLCASSFVSKNTEAFFGQGTRLTVV.

About this clone: Additional DNA sequences in this sample encode the identical CDR3. The chain employs TRBV27 and TRBJ1-1; D remains unclear. With 2 bases removed from V and 0 bases from J, the gap between germline ends came to 4 bases. The CDR3 consists of 13 residues. Germline V gene data show CDR1 as MNHEY and CDR2 as SMNVEV (reference sequence). CDR3 nucleotide sequence: TGTGCCAGCAGTTTAGAGGTGAACACTGAAGCTTTCTTT. This codes for CASSLEVNTEAFF.

In this sample, this clone turned up once. The CDR3 DNA is TGTGCCAGCAGCGTGGGTGGCAGGGAGGGATACAATGAGCAGTTCTTC. Protein sequence: CASSVGGREGYNEQFF. The gene calls are TRBV9 and TRBJ2-1; 7 bases agree with TRBD2. Germline V gene sequence: CDR1 SGDLS, CDR2 YYNGEE. The CDR3 is 16 residues long. The V and J ends lost 2 bases and 4 bases, in that order; junction bases with no gene match: 9.

The chain carries TRBV25-1 and TRBJ2-1, with 7 nucleotides matching TRBD2. The trim removed 8 bases at V and 0 bases at J, leaving 4 bases unmatched. The germline gives CDR1 MGHDK, CDR2 SYGVNS. This CDR3 is built from 14 residues. CDR3 sequence: CASGVAGSYNEQFF. CDR3 DNA sequence: TGTGCCAGCGGGGTAGCGGGCTCCTACAATGAGCAGTTCTTC.

This clone was detected once. The chain links TRBV27 to TRBJ2-7, with D uncertain. Germline V gene sequence: CDR1 MNHEY, CDR2 SMNVEV (reference sequence). The CDR3 runs to 14 residues. Trimming cost V 5 bases and J 3 bases, with 14 bases left between them. The CDR3: CASSSLRARYEQYF. CDR3 sequence (DNA): TGTGCCAGCAGTAGCCTAAGGGCCCGCTACGAGCAGTACTTC.

This chain joins TRBV28 and TRBJ2-1, with 10 bases that match TRBD1. Trimming removed 3 bases from V and 2 bases from J; junction bases left unmatched: 1. The CDR3 spans 15 residues. Germline V gene lookup returns CDR1 MDHEN and CDR2 SYDVKM. CDR3 bases: TGTGCCAGCAGTTTTGGGACAGGGGCCTACAATGAGCAGTTCTTC. This sequence encodes CASSFGTGAYNEQFF.

This chain joins TRBV5-1 and TRBJ2-3, with TRBD1 identical over 8 bases. The germline V gene has CDR1 SGHRS and CDR2 YFSETQ. V lost 4 bases to trimming and J lost 2 bases; unmatched junction nucleotides: 6. The CDR3 length is 15 residues. CDR3 residues: CASSTRTGNTDTQYF. The CDR3 DNA reads as TGCGCCAGCAGCACAAGGACAGGGAACACAGATACGCAGTATTTT. Using reference TRBV5-1 and TRBJ2-3 for the parts outside the CDR3, the full variable domain is KAGVTQTPRYLIKTRGQQVTLSCSPISGHRSVSWYQQTPGQGLQFLFEYFSETQRNKGNFPGRFSGRQFSNSRSEMNVSTLELGDSALYLCASSTRTGNTDTQYFGPGTRLTVL.

The chain uses TRBV30 and TRBJ2-3; TRBD2 matches 9 bases. The V segment lost 7 bases and the J segment 0 bases; nucleotides outside the gene matches: 14. This CDR3 is built from 17 residues. Germline CDR1 reads GTSNPN; CDR2 reads SVGIG (reference sequence). CDR3 DNA: TGTGCCTCCCAGCCGGGGAGTACTAGCGGGAGCACAGATACGCAGTATTTT. Amino acid sequence: CASQPGSTSGSTDTQYF.

The rearrangement joins TRBV7-2 to TRBJ2-1; 7 nucleotides line up with TRBD1. The V segment lost 3 bases and the J segment 0 bases; nucleotides outside the gene matches: 5. The CDR3 is 16 residues long. Germline V gives CDR1 SGHTA, CDR2 FQGNSA. CDR3 in amino acids: CASSFPQGSSYNEQFF. CDR3 sequence (DNA): TGTGCCAGCAGCTTCCCACAGGGGAGCTCCTACAATGAGCAGTTCTTC.

The J gene is TRBJ1-2, the V gene TRBV28; D is undetermined. CDR3 length: 15 amino acids. The germline V gene encodes CDR1 MDHEN and CDR2 SYDVKM. Trimming pared 5 bases from V and 2 bases from J, leaving 15 bases between. The CDR3 loop is CASSPLTVQNYGYTF. CDR3 DNA: TGTGCCAGCAGTCCGCTGACGGTTCAAAACTATGGCTACACCTTC.